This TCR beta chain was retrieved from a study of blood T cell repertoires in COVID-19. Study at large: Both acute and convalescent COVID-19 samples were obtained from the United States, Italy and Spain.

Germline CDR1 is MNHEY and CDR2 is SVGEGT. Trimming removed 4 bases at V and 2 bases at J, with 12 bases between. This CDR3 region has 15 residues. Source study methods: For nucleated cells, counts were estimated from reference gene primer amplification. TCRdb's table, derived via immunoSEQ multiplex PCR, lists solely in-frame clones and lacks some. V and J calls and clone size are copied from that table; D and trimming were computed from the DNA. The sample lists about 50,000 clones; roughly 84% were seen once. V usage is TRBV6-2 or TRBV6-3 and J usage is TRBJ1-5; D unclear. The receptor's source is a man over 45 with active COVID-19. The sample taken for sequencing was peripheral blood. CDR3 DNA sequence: TGTGCCAGCAGTTCCCAGGTTCTTGGCAATCAGCCCCAGCATTTT. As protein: CASSSQVLGNQPQHF.